Presented here are 21 T cell receptor gamma chains from one specimen sequenced in a study of gamma-delta chains in newborns, infants, children. TCRdb applied CATT to the reads for clone calling. The repertoire holds around 520 gamma-chain clones, with over 65% as singletons. The source material was blood, sampled at baseline. The receptor set was obtained from a child who was a newborn, infant or young child, either healthy, febrile or measles-vaccinated (not recorded which). This table probably holds off-target reads from a library built for another chain.

The V gene is given as TRGV9, and no J gene call is available. The CDR3 is 28 residues long. The germline V gene has CDR1 GITISATS and CDR2 ISYDGTV (reference sequence). CDR3 sequence (DNA): TGTGCCTGTGACACCGGAGGCCGGGGGATACTTCGCTCCTGGGACACCCGACAGATGTTTTTCGGAACTAGCATCAAACTCTTC. Translated, it gives CACDTGGRGILRSWDTRQMFFGTSIKLF.

This clone was recorded only once. The DNA is left out, because the CDR3 cannot be placed on it with certainty; the CDR3 is given as TCRdb lists it. The V gene call is TRGV9, and the J gene call is absent. From germline, CDR1 is GITISATS and CDR2 ISYDGTV (reference sequence). 30 amino acids form the CDR3, both terminal residues included. CDR3: CACDTGFINGDLRVSWDTRQMFFGTGIKLF.

The V gene corresponds to TRGV9; no J gene was called. Germline values: CDR1 GITISATS, CDR2 ISYDGTV (reference sequence). The CDR3 consists of 25 residues. This chain's CDR3 is CACDTVTGGYWDTRQMFFGTSIKLF. For the CDR3, the DNA is TGTGCCTGTGACACCGTTACTGGGGGATACTGGGACACCCGACAGATGTTTTTCGGAACTAGCATCAAACTCTTC.

The J segment was not called; the V segment is TRGV9. CDR3 length equals 27 residues. Per the germline V gene, CDR1 is GITISATS and CDR2 is ISYDGTV (reference sequence). CDR3 protein: CACDTLEDTGSSWDTRQMFFGTSIKLF. CDR3 in DNA: TGTGCCTGTGACACCCTTGAGGATACGGGGAGCTCCTGGGACACCCGACAGATGTTTTTCGGAACTAGCATCAAACTCTTC.

No J gene call was made, and the V gene is TRGV9. Germline V lookup: CDR1 GITISATS, CDR2 ISYDGTV (reference sequence). The CDR3 length is 18 residues. The CDR3 nucleotides are TGTGCCTGTGTTCTTAGAATGGGGGATTCAACCACGACAGCACAACTCTTCTTT. Amino acids: CACVLRMGDSTTTAQLFF.

V gene TRGV9 was called; the J gene was not. This CDR3 region has 27 residues. Germline V CDR1 and CDR2: GITISATS, ISYDGTV (reference sequence). Here the CDR3 DNA reads TGTGCCTTTACTGGGTGGGGGATACTCCTCCGCTCCTGGGACACCCGACAGATGTTTTTCGGAACTAGCGTCAAACTCTTC. The encoded protein is CAFTGWGILLRSWDTRQMFFGTSVKLF.

A word on this clone: No DNA is shown, since the ends of the CDR3 on it are uncertain; the CDR3 is the one TCRdb lists. V gene assignment gives TRGV9, but the J gene was left uncalled. CDR1 GITISATS and CDR2 ISYDGTV come from the germline V gene (reference sequence). The CDR3 comprises 26 residues, both ends counted. CDR3 amino acids: CACDTGGFTSSWDTRQMFFGTGIKLF.

For the V gene the call is TRGV9; the J gene has no call. Germline values: CDR1 GITISATS, CDR2 ISYDGTV (reference sequence). The CDR3 consists of 27 residues. The CDR3 DNA reads TGTGCCTGGCCTTCCTACTGGGGGATACGTCCTACCTGGGACACCCGACAGATGTTTTTCGGAACTAGCATCAAACTCTTC. It codes for CAWPSYWGIRPTWDTRQMFFGTSIKLF.

This clone was seen a few times. The V gene corresponds to TRGV9; no J gene was called. The CDR3 spans 16 residues. In germline, CDR1 is GITISATS, CDR2 ISYDGTV (reference sequence). CDR3 bases: TGTGCCTGTGACGTACTGGGGGAAGCTTTGACAGCACAACTCTTCTTT. The encoded protein is CACDVLGEALTAQLFF.

Concerning this clone itself: The limits of the CDR3 on the DNA are not certain, so only TCRdb's listed CDR3 is given. No call exists for the J gene, whereas the V gene is TRGV9. Germline V lookup: CDR1 GITISATS, CDR2 ISYDGTV (reference sequence). The CDR3 spans 24 residues, counting both ends. The chain's CDR3 is CACDTGGYSWDTRQMFFGTGIKLF.

In this sample, this clone turned up a few times. The V gene call is TRGV9, and the J gene call is absent. This CDR3 has 29 amino acids. Germline values: CDR1 GITISATS, CDR2 ISYDGTV (reference sequence). The CDR3 protein is CACDTVNPRGYARSWDTRQMFFGTSIKLF. CDR3 nucleotides: TGTGCCTGTGACACCGTGAACCCCCGGGGATACGCGAGGTCCTGGGACACCCGACAGATGTTTTTCGGAACTAGCATCAAACTCTTC.

As to this clone: The DNA is left out, because the CDR3 cannot be placed on it with certainty; the CDR3 is given as TCRdb lists it. No J gene call was made, and the V gene is TRGV9. Ends included, the CDR3 has 26 residues. Per the germline V gene, CDR1 is GITISATS and CDR2 is ISYDGTV (reference sequence). The CDR3 loop reads CACDLILGETSWDTRQMFFGTGIKLF.

TRGV9 is the V gene, and the J gene was not called. There are 21 residues in the CDR3. CDR1 is GITISATS and CDR2 is ISYDGTV in the germline V gene (reference sequence). CDR3 sequence (DNA): TGTGCCTGTGACTCCGTACTGGGGGATACGCCGAACTTAAAACGGACAGCACAACTCTTCTTT. Its protein is CACDSVLGDTPNLKRTAQLFF.

V gene TRGV9 was called; the J gene was not. Germline loops: CDR1 GITISATS, CDR2 ISYDGTV (reference sequence). This CDR3 comprises 26 residues. The CDR3 DNA reads as TGTGCCTGTGATCGACACTCCAAGACGGTCTCCTGGGACACCCGACAGATGTTTTTCGGAACTAGCATCAAACTCTTC. It yields the protein CACDRHSKTVSWDTRQMFFGTSIKLF.

The J gene went uncalled, whereas the V gene is TRGV9. Germline loops: CDR1 GITISATS, CDR2 ISYDGTV (reference sequence). The length of the CDR3 is 25 residues. The CDR3 protein is CAWPGGYGSSWDTRQMFFGTSIKLF. The CDR3 bases are TGTGCCTGGCCAGGGGGATACGGTAGCTCCTGGGACACCCGACAGATGTTTTTCGGAACTAGCATCAAACTCTTC.

J gene calling gave no result, while the V gene is TRGV9. The CDR3 has 17 residues. Germline-derived CDR1 and CDR2 are GITISATS and ISYDGTV (reference sequence). The CDR3 spells CACDTLGDTLLTAQLFF. DNA for the CDR3: TGTGCCTGTGACACACTGGGGGATACCCTTTTGACAGCACAACTCTTCTTT.

V gene assignment gives TRGV9, but the J gene was left uncalled. Germline V gene lookup returns CDR1 GITISATS and CDR2 ISYDGTV (reference sequence). The CDR3 spans 14 residues. CDR3: CACDTWGMTAQLFF. CDR3 bases: TGTGCCTGTGACACCTGGGGGATGACAGCACAACTCTTCTTT.

Of note for this clone: It is unclear where the CDR3 begins or ends on the DNA, so no DNA is shown, and the CDR3 is as TCRdb lists it. There is no J gene call, but TRGV9 is given as the V gene. The germline V gene encodes CDR1 GITISATS and CDR2 ISYDGTV (reference sequence). Termini included, the CDR3 measures 26 amino acids. The CDR3 here is CACDTVEGLGPWDTRQMFFGTGIKLF.

About this clone itself: Distinct nucleotide sequences in the sample also encode this CDR3. The V gene is given as TRGV9, and no J gene call is available. The CDR3 length is 25 residues. The germline CDR1 and CDR2 sequences are GITISATS and ISYDGTV (reference sequence). The CDR3, as DNA: TGTGCCTGTGACACTGGGGGATACGCTTCCTGGGACACCCGACAGATGTTTTTCGGAACTAGCATCAAACTCTTC. Translation: CACDTGGYASWDTRQMFFGTSIKLF.

The V gene is listed as TRGV9; no J gene was called. This CDR3 comprises 21 residues. The germline V gene encodes CDR1 GITISATS and CDR2 ISYDGTV (reference sequence). CDR3 in amino acids: CACDPLSRPSSTGGHAAQLFF. DNA for the CDR3: TGTGCCTGTGACCCCCTAAGTAGACCTTCTTCGACTGGGGGTCACGCAGCACAACTCTTCTTT.

The V gene was identified as TRGV9, while no J gene was called. The germline CDR1 and CDR2 sequences are GITISATS and ISYDGTV (reference sequence). There are 26 residues in the CDR3. Written as DNA, the CDR3 is TGTGCCTGTGACACCTTACTGGGGGAAAGCTCCTGGGACACCCGACAGATGTTTTTCGGAACTAGCATCAAACTCTTC. Residues: CACDTLLGESSWDTRQMFFGTSIKLF.